This TCR beta chain is drawn from a study of CD8+ T cells in alopecia areata. Study-level findings and limits: It was lesional scalp, especially alopecia totalis/universalis, that showed higher clonality than normal scalp. Both scalp clonality and the expanded CD8+ clones among the top 100 showed a significant decrease with tofacitinib.

In the case of this clone: Its antigen remains unidentified.

Treatment described: oral pan-JAK inhibitor, 5-10 mg twice daily. Specimens obtained from alopecia areata patients comprised lesional scalp punch biopsies and peripheral blood. PBMCs served as the source from which CD4+ and CD8+ T cells were sorted. There are 16 residues in the CDR3. Germline V gene sequence: CDR1 SGDLS, CDR2 YYNGEE. V shed 0 bases, J shed 4 bases, and the junction held 8 bases outside the gene matches. As the sequencing template, cDNA was produced by extracting RNA and reverse transcribing it. This table comes from immunoSEQ multiplex PCR, and its TCRdb copy is limited to in-frame clones, with some not included. This sample has 80,000 or so clones, with approximately 66% found just once.

The sample consisted of CD8+ T cells sorted from blood, taken at week 24, from a patient treated with tofacitinib. The chain links TRBV9 to TRBJ2-3; 7 bases line up with TRBD2. This clonotype was sampled from a human donor with alopecia areata. The CDR3 is CASSVGPAGRPDTQYF. The DNA of the CDR3 is TGTGCCAGCAGCGTAGGCCCAGCGGGGCGGCCAGATACGCAGTATTTT.